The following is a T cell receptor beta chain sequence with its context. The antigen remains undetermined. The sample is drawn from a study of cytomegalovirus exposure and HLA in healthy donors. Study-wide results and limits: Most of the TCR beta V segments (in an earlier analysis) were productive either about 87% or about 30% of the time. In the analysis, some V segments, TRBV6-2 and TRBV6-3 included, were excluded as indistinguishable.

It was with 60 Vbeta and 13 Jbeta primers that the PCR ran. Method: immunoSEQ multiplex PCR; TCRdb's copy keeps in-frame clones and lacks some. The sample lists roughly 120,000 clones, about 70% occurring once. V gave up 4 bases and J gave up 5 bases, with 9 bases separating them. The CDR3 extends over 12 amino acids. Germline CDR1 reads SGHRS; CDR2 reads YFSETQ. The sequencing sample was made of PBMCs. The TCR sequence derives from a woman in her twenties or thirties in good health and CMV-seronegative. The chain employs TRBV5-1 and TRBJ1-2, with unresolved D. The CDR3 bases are TGCGCCAGCAGCGCCCAGGAATATGGCTACACCTTC. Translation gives CASSAQEYGYTF.